This is a list of T cell receptor beta chains from one sample in a study of beta chain features in type 1 diabetes. Produced via immunoSEQ multiplex PCR; TCRdb's table is partial and in-frame only. Seen here are fewer than 400,000 clones, about a tenth observed once, and the top ten hold 0.95% to 1.1%. The sample consisted of central memory CD4+ T cells from blood. These receptors came from a man aged 25-40 years with type 1 diabetes. Each CDR3 is given with its conserved first and last residue. D genes are given only for firm matches. Size is stated for part of the rows, as once, few or many counts, or as a class when the clone is expanded.

>TRBJ2-2|NA|TRBV7-2|few
CASSSSVTGELFF
TGTGCCAGCAGTTCATCAGTCACCGGGGAGCTGTTTTTT
>TRBJ2-7|TRBD1|TRBV5-1|once
CASSFTGQGLYEQYF
TGCGCCAGCAGCTTTACGGGACAGGGACTCTACGAGCAGTACTTC
>TRBJ1-4|TRBD1|TRBV2|few
CASTSGQWSEKLFF
TGTGCCAGCACCTCGGGACAGTGGAGTGAAAAACTGTTTTTT
>TRBJ2-5|TRBD1|TRBV7-2|NA
CASSSQGAVETQYF
TGTGCCAGCAGCTCACAGGGGGCTGTCGAGACCCAGTACTTC
>TRBJ2-5|NA|TRBV9|NA
CASSVTSQETQYF
TGTGCCAGCAGCGTAACTTCTCAAGAGACCCAGTACTTC
>TRBJ2-5|NA|TRBV7-2|NA
CASSLLGQQETQYF
TGTGCCAGCAGCTTACTAGGACAGCAAGAGACCCAGTACTTC
>TRBJ1-2|NA|TRBV27|few
CASSSTVNYGYTF
TGTGCCAGCAGTTCGACAGTAAACTATGGCTACACCTTC
>TRBJ1-6|TRBD1|TRBV4-3|few
CASSQGGQGANSPLHF
TGCGCCAGCAGCCAGGGGGGACAGGGGGCAAATTCACCCCTCCACTTT
>TRBJ1-5|NA|TRBV28|NA
CASRVGGSNQPQHF
TGTGCCAGCAGGGTGGGGGGCAGCAATCAGCCCCAGCATTTT
>TRBJ1-1|TRBD1|TRBV2|NA
CASSERGQNTEAFF
TGTGCCAGCAGTGAAAGGGGGCAGAACACTGAAGCTTTCTTT
>TRBJ1-1|NA|TRBV2|NA
CASKQAGFAEAFF
TGTGCCAGCAAACAGGCAGGGTTCGCTGAAGCTTTCTTT